This T cell receptor (beta chain) was recorded in a study of response to subunit inactivated influenza vaccine. To note about this clonotype: What it binds is not known.

Regarding the study as a whole: Few additional T cells are recruited per seasonal influenza vaccination, authors suggested.

Germline V gene lookup returns CDR1 SQVTM and CDR2 ANQGSEA. This CDR3 is 13 amino acids long. The ends lost 8 bases at V and 8 bases at J; junction bases unmatched: 11. TCRdb re-called the RT-PCR reads through MiXCR, storing one row per CDR3 protein. The sample holds over 400,000 distinct CDR3 sequences, roughly 13% seen once. This receptor was identified in a man in his fifties who received an inactivated influenza vaccine. This specimen consisted of PBMCs from blood, obtained 40 to 50 days after vaccination. The chain recombines TRBV29-1 with TRBJ2-1; 8 bases match TRBD2. The DNA for the CDR3 is TGCAGCCCCGTGGCTAGCGGGTCTGATGAGCAGTTCTTC. This codes for CSPVASGSDEQFF.